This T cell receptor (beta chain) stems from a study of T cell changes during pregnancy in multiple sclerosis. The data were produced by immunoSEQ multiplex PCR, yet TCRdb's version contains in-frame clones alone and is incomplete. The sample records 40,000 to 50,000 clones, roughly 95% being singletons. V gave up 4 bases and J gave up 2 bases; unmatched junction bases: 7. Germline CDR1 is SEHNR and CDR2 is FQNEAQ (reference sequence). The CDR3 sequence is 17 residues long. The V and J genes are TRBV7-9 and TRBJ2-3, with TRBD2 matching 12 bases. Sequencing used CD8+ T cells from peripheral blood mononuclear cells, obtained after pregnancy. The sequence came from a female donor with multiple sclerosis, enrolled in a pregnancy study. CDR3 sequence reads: CASSSMTSGRVTDTQYF. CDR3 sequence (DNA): TGTGCCAGCAGCTCCATGACTAGCGGGAGAGTCACAGATACGCAGTATTTT. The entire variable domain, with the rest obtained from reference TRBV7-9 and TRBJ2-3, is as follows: DTGVSQNPRHKITKRGQNVTFRCDPISEHNRLYWYRQTLGQGPEFLTYFQNEAQLEKSRLLSDRFSAERPKGSFSTLEIQRTEQGDSAMYLCASSSMTSGRVTDTQYFGPGTRLTVL.